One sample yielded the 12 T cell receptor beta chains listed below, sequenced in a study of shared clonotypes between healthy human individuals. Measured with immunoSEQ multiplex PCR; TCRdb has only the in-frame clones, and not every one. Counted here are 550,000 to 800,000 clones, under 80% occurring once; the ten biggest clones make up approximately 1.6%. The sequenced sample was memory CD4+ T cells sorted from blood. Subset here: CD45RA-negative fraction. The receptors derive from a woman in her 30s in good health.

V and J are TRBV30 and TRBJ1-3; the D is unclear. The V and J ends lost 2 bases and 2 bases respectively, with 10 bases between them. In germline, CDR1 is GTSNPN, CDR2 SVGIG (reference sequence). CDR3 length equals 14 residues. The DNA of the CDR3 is TGTGCCTGGAGTCCCAAGGGCGCTGGAAACACCATATATTTT. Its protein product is CAWSPKGAGNTIYF.

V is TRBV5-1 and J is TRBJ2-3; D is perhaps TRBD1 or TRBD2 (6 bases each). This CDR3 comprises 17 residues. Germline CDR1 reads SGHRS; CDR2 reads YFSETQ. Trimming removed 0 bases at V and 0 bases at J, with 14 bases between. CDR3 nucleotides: TGCGCCAGCAGCTTGGATTGGAGGGGGAAGAGCACAGATACGCAGTATTTT. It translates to CASSLDWRGKSTDTQYF.

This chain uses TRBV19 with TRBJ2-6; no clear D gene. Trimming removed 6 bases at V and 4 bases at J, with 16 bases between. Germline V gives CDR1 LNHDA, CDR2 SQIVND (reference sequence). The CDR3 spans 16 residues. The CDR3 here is CASRPGPKAGANVLTF. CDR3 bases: TGTGCCAGTAGGCCGGGCCCCAAGGCAGGGGCCAACGTCCTGACTTTC.

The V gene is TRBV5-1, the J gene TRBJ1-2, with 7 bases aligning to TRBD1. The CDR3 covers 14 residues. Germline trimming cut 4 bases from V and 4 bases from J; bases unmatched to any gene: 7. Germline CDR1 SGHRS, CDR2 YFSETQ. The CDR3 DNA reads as TGCGCCAGCAGCGACGACAGGGCGGGCTATGGCTACACCTTC. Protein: CASSDDRAGYGYTF.

The CDR3 reads CASSFPFGYTF. The CDR3 coding sequence is TGTGCCAGCAGCTTCCCCTTTGGCTACACCTTC. The V gene is TRBV7-9, the J gene TRBJ1-2; no firm D call. The CDR3 is 11 amino acids. Looked up from germline, CDR1 is SEHNR and CDR2 is FQNEAQ (reference sequence). The germline V and J ends were trimmed by 3 bases and 7 bases, with 6 bases remaining between them.

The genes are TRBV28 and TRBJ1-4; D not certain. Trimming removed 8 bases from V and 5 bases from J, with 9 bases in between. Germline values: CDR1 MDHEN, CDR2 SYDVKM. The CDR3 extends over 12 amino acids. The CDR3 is CASCQANEKLFF. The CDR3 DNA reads TGTGCCAGCTGTCAGGCAAATGAAAAACTGTTTTTT.

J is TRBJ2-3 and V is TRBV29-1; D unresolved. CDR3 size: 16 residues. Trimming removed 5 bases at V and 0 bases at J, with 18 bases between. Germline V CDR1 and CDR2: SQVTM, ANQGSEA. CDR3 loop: CSVIHLTRTSTDTQYF. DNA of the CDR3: TGCAGCGTTATACATCTCACGCGCACTAGCACAGATACGCAGTATTTT.

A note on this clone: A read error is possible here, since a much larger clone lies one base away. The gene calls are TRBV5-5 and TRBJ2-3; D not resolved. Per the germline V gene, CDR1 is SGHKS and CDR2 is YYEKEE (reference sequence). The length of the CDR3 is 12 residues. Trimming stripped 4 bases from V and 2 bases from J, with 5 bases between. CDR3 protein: CASSRITDTQYF. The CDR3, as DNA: TGTGCCAGCAGCCGTATCACAGATACGCAGTATTTT.

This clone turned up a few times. Here the CDR3 DNA reads TGTGCCTGGAGTTTAGAAGGAAATCAGCCCCAGCATTTT. Amino acids: CAWSLEGNQPQHF. The chain joins TRBV30 to TRBJ1-5; no definite D call. CDR1 and CDR2 from the germline V gene are GTSNPN and SVGIG (reference sequence). The V and J ends lost 2 bases and 4 bases respectively, with 9 bases between them. CDR3 length: 13 residues.

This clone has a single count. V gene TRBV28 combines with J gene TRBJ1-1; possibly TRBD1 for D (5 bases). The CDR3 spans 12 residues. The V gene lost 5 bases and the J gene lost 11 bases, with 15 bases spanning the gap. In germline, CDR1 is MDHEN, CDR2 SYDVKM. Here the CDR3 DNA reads TGTGCCAGCAGTCTCGGGGCCTTAGGGGCTTTCTTT. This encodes CASSLGALGAFF. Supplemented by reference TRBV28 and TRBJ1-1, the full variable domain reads DVKVTQSSRYLVKRTGEKVFLECVQDMDHENMFWYRQDPGLGLRLIYFSYDVKMKEKGDIPEGYSVSREKKERFSLILESASTNQTSMYLCASSLGALGAFFGQGTRLTVV.

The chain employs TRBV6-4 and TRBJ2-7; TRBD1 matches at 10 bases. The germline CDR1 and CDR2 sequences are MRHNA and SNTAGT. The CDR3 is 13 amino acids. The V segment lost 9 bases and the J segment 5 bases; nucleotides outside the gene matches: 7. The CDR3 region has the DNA TGTGCCAGTCAAAGACAGGGGGCCCACGAGCAGTACTTC. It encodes CASQRQGAHEQYF.

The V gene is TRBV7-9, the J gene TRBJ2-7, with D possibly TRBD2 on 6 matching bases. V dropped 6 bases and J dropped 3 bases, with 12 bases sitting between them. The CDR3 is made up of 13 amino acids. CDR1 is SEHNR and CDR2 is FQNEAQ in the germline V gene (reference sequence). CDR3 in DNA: TGTGCCAGCAGTCCCCCGGGGGTCTACGAGCAGTACTTC. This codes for CASSPPGVYEQYF. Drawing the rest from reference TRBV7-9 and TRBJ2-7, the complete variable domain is DTGVSQNPRHKITKRGQNVTFRCDPISEHNRLYWYRQTLGQGPEFLTYFQNEAQLEKSRLLSDRFSAERPKGSFSTLEIQRTEQGDSAMYLCASSPPGVYEQYFGPGTRLTVT.